This T cell receptor beta chain was sequenced in a study of technical replicates of blood from several donors. Sequenced by immunoSEQ multiplex PCR; TCRdb stores in-frame clones only, minus some. The profile shows more than 90,000 clones, approximately 95% of them singletons. Per the germline V gene, CDR1 is SGHVS and CDR2 is FQNEAQ. The V gene end was trimmed by 3 bases and the J gene end by 1 base; junction bases not matched to a gene: 8. The CDR3 consists of 19 residues. The sequence came from a human donor in good health. The chain carries TRBV7-8 and TRBJ2-1, with TRBD2 identical over 14 bases. Sequencing was carried out using T cells isolated from PBMCs. As DNA, the CDR3 is TGTGCCAGCAGCTTCGGGACTAGCGGGAGTGTACCATCCTACAATGAGCAGTTCTTC. This sequence encodes CASSFGTSGSVPSYNEQFF.